What follows are 2 T cell receptor beta chains derived from one specimen sequenced in a study of blood T cell repertoires in COVID-19. Repertoires were generated with immunoSEQ multiplex PCR, while TCRdb's copy carries only in-frame clones and drops some. The table has some 360,000 clones, about 88% seen once. The sequencing sample was made of PBMCs or T cells enriched from blood (not recorded which). All receptors derive from a woman in her 30s who had been exposed to COVID-19.

This chain uses TRBV2 with TRBJ2-4; the match to TRBD2 covers 12 bases. The germline CDR1 and CDR2 sequences are SNHLY and FYNNEI. The CDR3 extends over 15 amino acids. V lost 6 bases to trimming and J lost 8 bases; unmatched junction nucleotides: 8. CDR3 residues: CASRGLAGNGDIQYF. The CDR3 DNA follows: TGTGCCAGCAGAGGACTAGCGGGAAATGGGGACATTCAGTACTTC.

CDR3 nucleotide sequence: TGCAGTGCTAGGCGAGACAATGAGCAGTTCTTC. It encodes CSARRDNEQFF. The chain employs TRBV20-1 and TRBJ2-1; D call uncertain. There are 11 residues in the CDR3. The germline V gene encodes CDR1 DFQATT and CDR2 SNEGSKA (reference sequence). Trimming cost V 3 bases and J 5 bases, with 5 bases left between them.